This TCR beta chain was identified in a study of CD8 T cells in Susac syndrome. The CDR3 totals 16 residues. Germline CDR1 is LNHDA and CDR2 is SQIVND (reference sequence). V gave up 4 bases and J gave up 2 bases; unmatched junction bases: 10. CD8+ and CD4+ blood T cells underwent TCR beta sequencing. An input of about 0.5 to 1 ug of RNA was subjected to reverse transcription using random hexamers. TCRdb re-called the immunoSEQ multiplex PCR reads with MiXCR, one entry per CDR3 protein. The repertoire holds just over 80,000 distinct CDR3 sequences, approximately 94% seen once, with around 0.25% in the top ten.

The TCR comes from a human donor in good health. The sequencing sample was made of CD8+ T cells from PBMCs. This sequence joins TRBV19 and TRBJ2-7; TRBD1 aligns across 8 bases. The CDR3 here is CASSTPPGQVPYEQYF. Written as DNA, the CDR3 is TGTGCCAGTAGTACCCCACCGGGACAGGTTCCCTACGAGCAGTACTTC.